Presented here are 5 T cell receptor beta chains from one specimen sequenced in a study of cytomegalovirus exposure and HLA in healthy donors (dated by TCRdb to 2015 to 2018). Libraries were constructed by the immunoSEQ multiplex PCR assay. TCRdb re-hosts the immuneACCESS table, in-frame sequences only. Its copies lack some clones; in the studies checked, an unresolved V gene accounts for under half of them, and the cause for the rest is not known. Present in this sample are over 200,000 clones, 70% to 90% of which were seen just once. About 3% of the sample rests with the top ten. The sample taken for sequencing was PBMCs. The source is a woman between 18 and 29 years old in good health and CMV-seronegative.

The CDR3 protein is CSVTGTSGSQETQYF. The DNA for the CDR3 is TGCAGCGTCACCGGGACTAGCGGGTCTCAAGAGACCCAGTACTTC. J is TRBJ2-5 and V is TRBV29-1, with 12 bases matching TRBD2. J gave up 2 bases and V 6 bases, and 7 bases lay outside the gene matches. This CDR3 spans 15 amino acids. Germline lookup yields CDR1 SQVTM and CDR2 ANQGSEA.

This chain connects TRBV7-8 to TRBJ2-5; the D gene is possibly TRBD2 (6 bases). Germline assignment: CDR1 SGHVS and CDR2 FQNEAQ. The CDR3 totals 17 residues. V dropped 5 bases and J dropped 1 base, with 20 bases sitting between them. The CDR3 is CASSPWGVGGTQETQYF. DNA for the CDR3: TGTGCCAGCAGCCCCTGGGGTGTTGGAGGGACCCAAGAGACCCAGTACTTC.

V and J are TRBV19 and TRBJ2-2; TRBD1 agrees at 10 bases. Germline V gives CDR1 LNHDA, CDR2 SQIVND (reference sequence). Trimming removed 8 bases from V and 0 bases from J; junction bases left unmatched: 12. CDR3 length: 18 amino acids. CDR3 nucleotide sequence: TGTGCCAGTGGACTAAGGGGACAGGGGACTGCGAACACCGGGGAGCTGTTTTTT. Its translation: CASGLRGQGTANTGELFF.

The chain employs TRBV6-5 and TRBJ1-2; perhaps TRBD1 as D (5 bases). Germline loops: CDR1 MNHEY, CDR2 SVGAGI. CDR3 size: 14 residues. The ends were cut back, 6 bases at V and 5 bases at J, with 16 bases in the middle. The CDR3 coding sequence is TGTGCCAGCAGCTCCGCGGACACGGGTTATGGCTACACCTTC. Translated: CASSSADTGYGYTF.

V and J are TRBV27 and TRBJ2-1, with TRBD2 matching 9 bases. V trimming: 3 bases; J trimming: 8 bases; junction bases outside the gene matches: 5. CDR1 MNHEY and CDR2 SMNVEV come from the germline V gene (reference sequence). This CDR3 comprises 14 residues. CDR3 DNA: TGTGCCAGCAGTTTTAGCGGGAGATGGTATGAGCAGTTCTTC. Translating it yields CASSFSGRWYEQFF.